The 3 T cell receptor beta chains reported below all come from one sample, sequenced in a study of blood T cell repertoires in COVID-19. The data were produced by immunoSEQ multiplex PCR, yet TCRdb's version contains in-frame clones alone and is incomplete. The sample shows approximately 60,000 clones, roughly 82% of them seen only once. Sequenced sample: peripheral blood. The receptors here all came from a woman between 55 and 75 years old with acute or convalescent COVID-19.

A note on this clone: The junction does not match germline at one end; this may be a read error. V usage is TRBV10-3 and J usage is TRBJ1-6; 8 positions match TRBD1. The CDR3 spans 15 residues. Germline CDR1 is ENHRY and CDR2 is SYGVKD. CDR3 nucleotide sequence: TGTGCCATCACTGAGGACAGGGCTAGGAACTCACCCCTCCACTTT. Amino acid sequence: CAITEDRARNSPLHF.

V and J are TRBV24-1 and TRBJ2-3, with 12 bases aligning to TRBD1. The CDR3 length is 16 residues. Germline loops: CDR1 KGHDR, CDR2 SFDVKD. Trimming at V came to 4 bases and at J to 5 bases, leaving 6 bases not matched to a gene. The CDR3 coding sequence is TGTGCCACCAGTGACACGGGACAGGGGGCGCAAGATACGCAGTATTTT. As protein: CATSDTGQGAQDTQYF.

The chain couples TRBV19 to TRBJ1-5; D perhaps matches TRBD1 (6 bases). V dropped 6 bases and J dropped 2 bases, with 14 bases sitting between them. Per the germline V gene, CDR1 is LNHDA and CDR2 is SQIVND (reference sequence). The CDR3 runs to 15 residues. CDR3 region: CASRHRTDGNQPQHF. The CDR3, as DNA: TGTGCCAGTAGACATCGGACAGACGGCAATCAGCCCCAGCATTTT.